This T cell receptor beta chain derives from a study of cytotoxic CD8 clonotypes in ibrutinib-treated CLL. This clone showed up just once. Depth targeted 1 in 200,000 to 1 in 1 million T cells, averaging 10x coverage per clonotype. Profiling relied on immunoSEQ multiplex PCR, and the TCRdb table lists in-frame clones only, not all of them. The table includes a few hundred thousand clones, around 66% detected once. CDR3 size: 16 residues. Germline V CDR1 and CDR2: SNHLY, FYNNEI. The V end lost 0 bases, the J end lost 5 bases, and 16 bases lay between the germline ends. The chain recombines TRBV2 with TRBJ2-5, with a possible D match to TRBD2 (6 bases). The receptor comes from a human donor with chronic lymphocytic leukemia. Here the sequenced sample was PBMCs, taken after 36 months of ibrutinib treatment. This CDR3 reads CASSEARGAGGETQYF. CDR3 bases: TGTGCCAGCAGTGAAGCGAGAGGGGCAGGAGGGGAGACCCAGTACTTC. Drawing the rest from reference TRBV2 and TRBJ2-5, the complete variable domain is EPEVTQTPSHQVTQMGQEVILRCVPISNHLYFYWYRQILGQKVEFLVSFYNNEISEKSEIFDDQFSVERPDGSNFTLKIRSTKLEDSAMYFCASSEARGAGGETQYFGPGTRLLVL.